These 20 T cell receptor beta chains originate from one sample sequenced in a study of shared clonotypes between healthy human individuals. Clones were sequenced by immunoSEQ multiplex PCR, and TCRdb holds only the in-frame ones, with some missing. There are fewer than 1 million clones in the sample; 96% occur only once, and less than 0.3% lies in the top ten. Terminally differentiated effector memory CD45RA+ cells were left out of the naive CD8 fraction, which was CD45RO-negative and positively selected for CCR7. Sequencing was performed on naive CD8+ T cells sorted from blood. The receptors were sampled from a man under 40 in good health.

This chain links TRBV5-1 with TRBJ2-7, with D uncertain. The CDR3 is made up of 15 amino acids. Germline V gene sequence: CDR1 SGHRS, CDR2 YFSETQ. Trimming left V 0 bases short and J 3 bases short, with 13 bases between. The CDR3 DNA reads as TGCGCCAGCAGCTTGGGCCGGGCGGAGCACTACGAGCAGTACTTC. It specifies CASSLGRAEHYEQYF.

This clone was seen a single time. The same CDR3 is also encoded by other DNA sequences in this sample. The chain has TRBV27 and TRBJ2-1; a possible D gene is TRBD2 (6 bases). Trimming shortened V by 0 bases and J by 0 bases, and 12 bases separated the two germline ends. Per germline, CDR1 MNHEY and CDR2 SMNVEV (reference sequence). The CDR3 runs 17 residues. This chain's CDR3 is CASSLSSGRSSYNEQFF. The CDR3 DNA sequence: TGTGCCAGCAGTTTATCTAGTGGGAGGAGCTCCTACAATGAGCAGTTCTTC.

This chain connects TRBV11-2 to TRBJ1-4; no firm D call. The CDR3 covers 17 residues. Trimming removed 0 bases at V and 8 bases at J, with 19 bases between. Germline loops: CDR1 SGHAT, CDR2 FQNNGV. CDR3 residues: CASSLDIAQKRWEKLFF. The CDR3, as DNA: TGTGCCAGCAGCTTAGATATTGCGCAGAAAAGGTGGGAAAAACTGTTTTTT.

The rearrangement links TRBV19 to TRBJ2-7, with TRBD1 matching over 10 bases. The CDR3 runs to 16 residues. V shed 9 bases and J 7 bases; nucleotides not matched to a gene: 18. Per germline, CDR1 LNHDA and CDR2 SQIVND (reference sequence). In DNA form, the CDR3 reads TGTGCCAGGACCTCGGGACAGGGGTCGATGGGCTATGAGCAGTACTTC. Translation: CARTSGQGSMGYEQYF.

This chain joins TRBV5-6 and TRBJ1-5, with D perhaps TRBD1 (5 bases). Trimming took off 4 bases at V and 1 base at J, with 15 bases between the two ends. This CDR3 is 16 amino acids long. CDR1 and CDR2 from the germline V gene are SGHDT and YYEEEE. CDR3 sequence reads: CASSAGGARSNQPQHF. CDR3 bases: TGTGCCAGCAGCGCGGGAGGGGCCAGGAGCAATCAGCCCCAGCATTTT.

The chain recombines TRBV29-1 with TRBJ2-2, with TRBD1 identical over 8 bases. The V and J ends lost 4 bases and 0 bases, in that order; junction bases with no gene match: 10. The CDR3 extends over 17 amino acids. The germline gives CDR1 SQVTM, CDR2 ANQGSEA. Here the CDR3 DNA reads TGCAGCGTTGGGGTTGGCCGGGACAGGACGAACACCGGGGAGCTGTTTTTT. Amino acid sequence: CSVGVGRDRTNTGELFF.

The chain couples TRBV15 to TRBJ1-5; D uncertain. CDR1 and CDR2 from the germline V gene are LNHNV and YYDKDF (reference sequence). The CDR3 loop spans 13 amino acids. Trimming left V 0 bases short and J 4 bases short, with 4 bases between. The DNA of the CDR3 is TGTGCCACCAGCAGAGAAGCGAATCAGCCCCAGCATTTT. Protein: CATSREANQPQHF.

The rearrangement uses TRBV5-4 and TRBJ2-7, with D tentatively TRBD2 (5 bases). This CDR3 has 12 residues. V lost 5 bases and J lost 7, with 13 bases in between. The V gene's germline CDR1 is SGHNT and CDR2 YYREEE (reference sequence). CDR3 amino acids: CASRSPTGEQYF. DNA for the CDR3: TGTGCCAGCAGATCTCCTACGGGGGAGCAGTACTTC.

V gene TRBV5-4 combines with J gene TRBJ2-7; the D gene is possibly TRBD2 (6 bases). The V and J ends lost 2 bases and 2 bases respectively, with 11 bases between them. The CDR3 loop spans 14 amino acids. Germline V gene data show CDR1 as SGHNT and CDR2 as YYREEE (reference sequence). The CDR3, as DNA: TGTGCCAGCAGCTTAGCGGGCCAGACCTACGAGCAGTACTTC. It yields the protein CASSLAGQTYEQYF. The full variable domain, its missing parts supplied by reference TRBV5-4 and TRBJ2-7, is ETGVTQSPTHLIKTRGQQVTLRCSSQSGHNTVSWYQQALGQGPQFIFQYYREEENGRGNFPPRFSGLQFPNYSSELNVNALELDDSALYLCASSLAGQTYEQYFGPGTRLTVT.

The genes are TRBV2 and TRBJ2-3, with D uncertain. Looked up from germline, CDR1 is SNHLY and CDR2 is FYNNEI. The V and J ends lost 8 bases and 2 bases respectively, with 5 bases between them. This CDR3 is built from 11 residues. The CDR3 loop reads CASANTDTQYF. The CDR3 DNA reads as TGTGCCAGCGCTAACACAGATACGCAGTATTTT.

This chain joins TRBV9 and TRBJ2-5, with D perhaps TRBD2 (6 bases). CDR1 SGDLS and CDR2 YYNGEE come from the germline V gene. The CDR3 has 17 amino acids. Trimming removed 0 bases at V and 5 bases at J, with 20 bases between. CDR3 region: CASSVDYGSHGGETQYF. CDR3 coding DNA: TGTGCCAGCAGCGTAGATTATGGTAGCCACGGAGGGGAGACCCAGTACTTC.

The J gene is TRBJ2-3, the V gene TRBV28; D is ambiguous. Germline CDR1 reads MDHEN; CDR2 reads SYDVKM. V shed 5 bases and J shed 2 bases, with 20 bases lying between them. The CDR3 extends over 17 amino acids. CDR3 DNA: TGTGCCAGCAGTCCCACCGTAAGTAGGCGACTCACAGATACGCAGTATTTT. Amino acids: CASSPTVSRRLTDTQYF. The full variable domain, rest sourced from reference TRBV28 and TRBJ2-3, is DVKVTQSSRYLVKRTGEKVFLECVQDMDHENMFWYRQDPGLGLRLIYFSYDVKMKEKGDIPEGYSVSREKKERFSLILESASTNQTSMYLCASSPTVSRRLTDTQYFGPGTRLTVL.

V and J are TRBV27 and TRBJ2-7; D is perhaps TRBD1 (6 bases). Germline CDR1 MNHEY, CDR2 SMNVEV (reference sequence). The CDR3 loop spans 15 amino acids. V lost 6 bases and J lost 4, with 19 bases in between. CDR3 nucleotides: TGTGCCAGCAGATCTCCCGGGACAAACCCATACGAGCAGTACTTC. Translation: CASRSPGTNPYEQYF.

This rearrangement joins TRBV27 to TRBJ2-1; the D call may be TRBD1 or TRBD2 (6 bases each). Trimming stripped 8 bases from V and 1 base from J, with 15 bases between. This CDR3 is 15 amino acids long. Per germline, CDR1 MNHEY and CDR2 SMNVEV (reference sequence). The CDR3 bases are TGTGCCAGCGGCCCCCAGGGGAGGTCCTACAATGAGCAGTTCTTC. It yields the protein CASGPQGRSYNEQFF.

Concerning this clone: Other DNA sequences from this sample encode an identical CDR3 as well. This sequence joins TRBV27 and TRBJ2-1; no firm D call. CDR1 MNHEY and CDR2 SMNVEV come from the germline V gene (reference sequence). V was trimmed by 5 bases and J by 10 bases, leaving 12 bases between them. The CDR3 runs 12 residues. This chain's CDR3 is CASSLRVGEQFF. DNA of the CDR3: TGTGCCAGCAGTCTAAGGGTGGGAGAGCAGTTCTTC.

The gene calls are TRBV4-3 and TRBJ2-3; D gene ambiguous. Trimming took off 1 base at V and 2 bases at J, with 13 bases between the two ends. Germline CDR1 and CDR2: LGHNA and YSLEER. This CDR3 comprises 16 residues. For the CDR3, the DNA is TGCGCCAGCAGCCAAGCGGGCTACACGTCCACAGATACGCAGTATTTT. Amino acids: CASSQAGYTSTDTQYF.

The chain uses TRBV7-9 and TRBJ1-5; the D is unclear. The V gene lost 6 bases and the J gene lost 7 bases, with 13 bases spanning the gap. This CDR3 is built from 13 residues. Looked up from germline, CDR1 is SEHNR and CDR2 is FQNEAQ (reference sequence). The CDR3 sequence is CASSSDGRQPQHF. The CDR3 DNA is TGTGCCAGCAGTTCGGACGGGAGGCAGCCCCAGCATTTT.

The V gene is TRBV7-6, the J gene TRBJ2-3; 11 bases agree with TRBD2. V lost 5 bases and J lost 5; bases outside the gene matches: 12. Germline CDR1 SGHVS, CDR2 FNYEAQ. The CDR3 consists of 17 residues. The CDR3 DNA is TGTGCCAGCAGCCCCCAGACTAGCGGGATAGTCGGAGATACGCAGTATTTT. Protein product: CASSPQTSGIVGDTQYF.

V is TRBV11-2 and J is TRBJ2-7, with TRBD2 matching 7 bases. CDR1 is SGHAT and CDR2 is FQNNGV in the germline V gene. CDR3 length equals 14 residues. The V gene end was trimmed by 1 base and the J gene end by 7 bases; junction bases not matched to a gene: 7. CDR3 residues: CASSLAGRAGEQYF. As DNA, the CDR3 is TGTGCCAGCAGCTTAGCAGGGAGGGCGGGTGAGCAGTACTTC.

This chain uses TRBV27 with TRBJ2-3; the D gene is possibly TRBD1 (7 bases). V lost 8 bases, J lost 4 bases, and 19 bases lay in between. The CDR3 spans 15 residues. CDR1 is MNHEY, CDR2 SMNVEV, per germline (reference sequence). The CDR3: CASRRAGGIPDTQYF. CDR3 nucleotide sequence: TGTGCCAGCCGTCGGGCAGGGGGGATTCCAGATACGCAGTATTTT.